Listed here is a single T cell receptor beta chain. The data stem from a study of T cell changes during pregnancy in multiple sclerosis. Only in-frame clones appear in the TCRdb table, and some are missing; sequencing was by immunoSEQ multiplex PCR. The table shows more than 25,000 clones, with roughly 87% occurring only once. This CDR3 is built from 20 residues. Trimming pared 1 base from V and 4 bases from J, leaving 23 bases between. The germline gives CDR1 LNHNV, CDR2 YYDKDF (reference sequence). The material was CD8+ T cells from peripheral blood mononuclear cells, obtained in the third trimester of pregnancy. The TCR originated in a female donor with multiple sclerosis, enrolled in a pregnancy study. The chain has TRBV15 and TRBJ1-6; a weak D match, TRBD1 (6 bases). As DNA, the CDR3 is TGTGCCACCAGCAGAGGATGGGGGCGAGCTGGCGGGCCGTATAATTCACCCCTCCACTTT. This gives the protein CATSRGWGRAGGPYNSPLHF. The variable domain in full, completed from reference TRBV15 and TRBJ1-6, reads DAMVIQNPRYQVTQFGKPVTLSCSQTLNHNVMYWYQQKSSQAPKLLFHYYDKDFNNEADTPDNFQSRRPNTSFCFLDIRSPGLGDTAMYLCATSRGWGRAGGPYNSPLHFGNGTRLTVT.